Below, 17 T cell receptor beta chains from the same sample are listed, as sequenced in a study of human T cells and chemical hapten exposure. TCRdb reprocessed the RACE reads via MiXCR and lists one record per CDR3 protein. Of around 75,000 distinct CDR3 sequences listed, under 13% are singletons. Time point: patch test 2, 6 weeks after DPC sensitization. Treatment given: therapeutic diphenylcyclopropenone sensitization with weekly scalp DPC. The source material was whole blood, sampled in connection with sensitization to the hapten diphenylcyclopropenone (DPC). Source of these receptors: a woman in her 50s with alopecia areata. Some clones in this sample may be carry-over from other donors' samples.

This clonotype was recorded many times. V and J are TRBV24-1 and TRBJ2-1; D not resolved. V was cut by 1 base and J by 6 bases, with 12 bases left in between. The V gene's germline CDR1 is KGHDR and CDR2 SFDVKD. The CDR3 extends over 15 amino acids. The CDR3: CATSDLSPTGNEQFF. In nucleotides, the CDR3 is TGTGCCACCAGTGATTTAAGCCCCACGGGCAATGAGCAGTTCTTC.

The CDR3 sequence is CSVIREAYEQYF. CDR3 DNA sequence: TGCAGCGTTATCCGGGAAGCCTACGAGCAGTACTTC. The rearrangement joins TRBV29-1 to TRBJ2-7; D might be TRBD2 (5 bases). The CDR3 length is 12 residues. V lost 5 bases and J lost 2, with 10 bases in between. Per germline, CDR1 SQVTM and CDR2 ANQGSEA.

The chain employs TRBV10-1 and TRBJ2-3; 7 bases align to TRBD2. The CDR3 is 12 amino acids. Trimming at V came to 6 bases and at J to 11 bases, leaving 8 bases not matched to a gene. Germline V CDR1 and CDR2: WNHNN, SYGVQD (reference sequence). The CDR3 DNA reads as TGCGCCAGCAGCGGACTAGAGACGGGGCAGTATTTT. It translates to CASSGLETGQYF.

In its sample, this clonotype was seen a few times. The chain couples TRBV27 to TRBJ1-1; D gene uncertain. In germline, CDR1 is MNHEY, CDR2 SMNVEV (reference sequence). The CDR3 runs to 15 residues. The V and J ends lost 0 bases and 6 bases respectively, with 14 bases between them. The CDR3 is CASSLSPGLSPEAFF. For the CDR3, the DNA is TGTGCCAGCAGTTTATCCCCAGGACTTAGTCCTGAAGCTTTCTTT.

This clonotype was detected ten times or more. This chain connects TRBV4-1 to TRBJ1-5; the match to TRBD1 covers 9 bases. The J segment lost 8 bases and the V segment lost 1 base, leaving 9 bases of the junction unmatched. Germline assignment: CDR1 MGHRA and CDR2 YSYEKL. The CDR3 length is 16 residues. The CDR3 is CASSQVPGQGREPQHF. For the CDR3, the DNA is TGCGCCAGCAGCCAAGTCCCCGGACAGGGGCGGGAGCCCCAGCATTTT.

This clonotype was counted a few times. CDR3 protein: CASSLGRRDGYIGELFF. CDR3 DNA sequence: TGTGCCAGCAGCTTAGGTCGAAGGGATGGATACATCGGGGAGCTGTTTTTT. The V call is TRBV7-9, the J call TRBJ2-2; D ambiguous. The germline V and J ends were trimmed by 1 base and 7 bases, with 19 bases remaining between them. The germline CDR1 and CDR2 sequences are SEHNR and FQNEAQ (reference sequence). CDR3 length equals 17 residues.

V usage is TRBV5-1 and J usage is TRBJ1-1; TRBD1 aligns across 8 bases. The ends lost 0 bases at V and 6 bases at J; junction bases unmatched: 10. This CDR3 is built from 16 residues. Germline loops: CDR1 SGHRS, CDR2 YFSETQ. Here the CDR3 reads CASSLAPGTGTAEAFF. The CDR3 bases are TGCGCCAGCAGCTTGGCTCCCGGGACAGGAACCGCTGAAGCTTTCTTT.

This clonotype has at least ten counts. V is TRBV18 and J is TRBJ2-3; D gene unclear. This CDR3 is 15 amino acids long. V dropped 3 bases and J dropped 0 bases, with 10 bases sitting between them. CDR1 and CDR2 from the germline V gene are KGHSH and LQKENI. The CDR3 nucleotides are TGTGCCAGCTCACCGCGGCAAATTAGCACAGATACGCAGTATTTT. Translating gives CASSPRQISTDTQYF.

This clonotype came up many times. This chain links TRBV20-1 with TRBJ2-3, with D tentatively TRBD1 (6 bases). Germline loops: CDR1 DFQATT, CDR2 SNEGSKA (reference sequence). The CDR3 extends over 14 amino acids. Trimming removed 5 bases at V and 0 bases at J, with 12 bases between. The CDR3 is CSAGPGASTDTQYF. The CDR3 nucleotides read TGCAGTGCTGGCCCAGGGGCTAGCACAGATACGCAGTATTTT.

In its sample, this clonotype was seen a few times. CDR3 in DNA: TGCGCCAGCGCGGAGACAGTATCCCGGGAAAAACTGTTTTTT. Residues: CASAETVSREKLFF. The chain carries TRBV10-1 and TRBJ1-4; TRBD1 is a possible D gene (5 bases). Trimming took off 8 bases at V and 8 bases at J, with 18 bases between the two ends. Germline V gene lookup returns CDR1 WNHNN and CDR2 SYGVQD (reference sequence). There are 14 residues in the CDR3.

A few counts support this clonotype. The chain combines TRBV5-1 with TRBJ2-1; 9 bases are a match to TRBD2. Per the germline V gene, CDR1 is SGHRS and CDR2 is YFSETQ. There are 14 residues in the CDR3. The ends lost 0 bases at V and 6 bases at J; junction bases unmatched: 1. DNA of the CDR3: TGCGCCAGCAGCTTGGGCGGGAGGGCCAATGAGCAGTTCTTC. Its protein is CASSLGGRANEQFF.

The table lists this clonotype with a few counts. The chain links TRBV29-1 to TRBJ1-2; D is undetermined. This CDR3 spans 14 amino acids. Per germline, CDR1 SQVTM and CDR2 ANQGSEA. The V end was cut by 0 bases, the J end by 8 bases, with 16 bases between. CDR3 sequence reads: CSVEDRKGGGGYTF. CDR3 coding DNA: TGCAGCGTTGAAGATCGCAAAGGAGGAGGAGGCTACACCTTC.

This clonotype was detected ten times or more. This chain connects TRBV2 to TRBJ2-3, with TRBD2 identical over 14 bases. Germline V gene data show CDR1 as SNHLY and CDR2 as FYNNEI. The length of the CDR3 is 16 residues. J gave up 5 bases and V 7 bases, and 8 bases lay outside the gene matches. The CDR3 region is CASTLGLAGGGDTQYF. The CDR3 region has the DNA TGTGCCAGCACCCTCGGACTAGCGGGAGGAGGAGATACGCAGTATTTT.

This clonotype was found a few times. The J gene is TRBJ1-5, the V gene TRBV5-6; D is undetermined. Germline V gene sequence: CDR1 SGHDT, CDR2 YYEEEE. Trimming removed 2 bases from V and 5 bases from J, with 11 bases in between. This CDR3 is built from 14 residues. CDR3 in amino acids: CASSLPGDHQPQHF. The CDR3, as DNA: TGTGCCAGCAGCTTACCAGGAGATCATCAGCCCCAGCATTTT. The variable domain in full, with the rest retrieved from reference TRBV5-6 and TRBJ1-5, is DAGVTQSPTHLIKTRGQQVTLRCSPKSGHDTVSWYQQALGQGPQFIFQYYEEEERQRGNFPDRFSGHQFPNYSSELNVNALLLGDSALYLCASSLPGDHQPQHFGDGTRLSIL.

This clonotype was seen a single time. CDR3 in DNA: TGTGCCAGCAGTTCGACCGAGACAGTCTCTGGGGCCAACGTCCTGACTTTC. Protein: CASSSTETVSGANVLTF. The J gene is TRBJ2-6, the V gene TRBV6-5, with D maybe TRBD1 (5 bases). CDR3 length: 17 residues. The V gene's germline CDR1 is MNHEY and CDR2 SVGAGI. V was cut by 4 bases and J by 0 bases, with 13 bases left in between.

This clonotype was counted many times. V is TRBV12-3 or TRBV12-4 and J is TRBJ2-7; 7 nucleotides line up with TRBD1. V gave up 3 bases and J gave up 6 bases; unmatched junction bases: 2. There are 12 residues in the CDR3. The CDR3 DNA follows: TGTGCCAGCAGTTTCGGGACAGCCGAGCAGTACTTC. Translated: CASSFGTAEQYF.

This clonotype was seen more than once but under ten times. The chain joins TRBV5-1 to TRBJ1-4; no clear D. The CDR3 is 15 residues long. Germline V gene sequence: CDR1 SGHRS, CDR2 YFSETQ. V was cut by 5 bases and J by 8 bases, with 19 bases left in between. Written as DNA, the CDR3 is TGCGCCAGCAGTTTGTCGTTTTCCCGAGGCGAAAAACTGTTTTTT. Translated, it gives CASSLSFSRGEKLFF.